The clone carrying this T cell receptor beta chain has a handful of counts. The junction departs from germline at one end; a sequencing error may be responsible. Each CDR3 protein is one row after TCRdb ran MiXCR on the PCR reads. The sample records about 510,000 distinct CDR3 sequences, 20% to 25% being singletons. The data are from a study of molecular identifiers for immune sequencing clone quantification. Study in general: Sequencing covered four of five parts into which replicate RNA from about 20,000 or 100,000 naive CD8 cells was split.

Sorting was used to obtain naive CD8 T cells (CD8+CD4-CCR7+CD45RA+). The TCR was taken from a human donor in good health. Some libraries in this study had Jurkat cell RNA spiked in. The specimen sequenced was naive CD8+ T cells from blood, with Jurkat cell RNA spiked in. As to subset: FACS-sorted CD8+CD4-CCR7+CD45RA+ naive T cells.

Here the CDR3 DNA reads TGCAGCGTAGGACAGGGTTCCTACGATGAGCAGTTCTTC. This sequence encodes CSVGQGSYDEQFF. This rearrangement joins TRBV29-1 to TRBJ2-1; 8 bases map to TRBD1. The CDR3 covers 13 residues. CDR1 is SQVTM, CDR2 ANQGSEA, per germline.